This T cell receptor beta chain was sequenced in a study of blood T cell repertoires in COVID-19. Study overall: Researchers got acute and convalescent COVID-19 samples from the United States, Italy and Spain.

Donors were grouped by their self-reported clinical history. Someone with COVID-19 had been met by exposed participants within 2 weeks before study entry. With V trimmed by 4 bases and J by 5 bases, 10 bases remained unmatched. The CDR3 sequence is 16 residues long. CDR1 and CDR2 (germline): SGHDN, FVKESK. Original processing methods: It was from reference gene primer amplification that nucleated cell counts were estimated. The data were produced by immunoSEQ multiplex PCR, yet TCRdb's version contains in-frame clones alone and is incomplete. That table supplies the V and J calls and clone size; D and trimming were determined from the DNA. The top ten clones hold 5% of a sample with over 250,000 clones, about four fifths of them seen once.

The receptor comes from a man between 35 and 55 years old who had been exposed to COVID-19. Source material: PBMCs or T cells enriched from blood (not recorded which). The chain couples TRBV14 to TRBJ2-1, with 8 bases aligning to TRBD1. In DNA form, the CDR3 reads TGTGCCAGCAGCCGGAGGACAGGGCTTTCCCACAATGAGCAGTTCTTC. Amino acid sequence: CASSRRTGLSHNEQFF.